The rows below give T cell receptor beta chains drawn from one sample of a study of blood T cells in healthy people across ages. From the 5' RACE reads, TCRdb called clonotypes with MiXCR, one entry per CDR3 protein. Seen here are approximately 670,000 distinct CDR3 sequences, roughly two fifths observed once, and the top ten hold 25% to 35%. The material sequenced was blood. These receptors were collected from a man older than 75 in good health. The CDR3 runs from the conserved cysteine through the conserved F or W. A D gene is named only where the DNA matches it firmly. Clone sizes are given selectively: once, few, many, or a class where the clone is expanded.

clone size: NA
D gene: TRBD2
J gene: TRBJ2-5
V gene: TRBV9
CDR3 DNA: TGTGCCAGCAGCGCTCTAGCGGGGCAAAACCAAGAGACCCAGTACTTC
CDR3 protein: CASSALAGQNQETQYF

clone size: NA
D gene: TRBD1
J gene: TRBJ2-3
V gene: TRBV7-3
CDR3 DNA: TGTGCCAGCAGCCCGGACAGGGGACGGGCAGATACGCAGTATTTT
CDR3 protein: CASSPDRGRADTQYF

clone size: NA
D gene: TRBD1
J gene: TRBJ2-2
V gene: TRBV27
CDR3 DNA: TGTGCCAGCGGGACAGGGTACACCGGGGAGCTGTTTTTT
CDR3 protein: CASGTGYTGELFF

clone size: NA
D gene: NA
J gene: TRBJ2-3
V gene: TRBV6-2/TRBV6-3
CDR3 DNA: TGTGCCAGCAGTATTTCAAGGGATACGCAGTATTTT
CDR3 protein: CASSISRDTQYF

clone size: few
D gene: NA
J gene: TRBJ2-1
V gene: TRBV6-2/TRBV6-3
CDR3 DNA: TGTGCCAGCAGTTACTACCCGAGGGGGGGATCCTACAATGAGCAGTTCTTC
CDR3 protein: CASSYYPRGGSYNEQFF

clone size: many
D gene: NA
J gene: TRBJ2-1
V gene: TRBV4-2
CDR3 DNA: TGTGCCAGCAGCCCTAAGGGGGGCTTCGGGCAGTTCTTC
CDR3 protein: CASSPKGGFGQFF

clone size: NA
D gene: TRBD1
J gene: TRBJ2-2
V gene: TRBV6-6
CDR3 DNA: TGTGCCAGCACCCACGGACAGGGGTCGAACACCGGGGAGCTGTTTTTT
CDR3 protein: CASTHGQGSNTGELFF

clone size: NA
D gene: TRBD2
J gene: TRBJ2-1
V gene: TRBV6-4
CDR3 DNA: TGTGCCAGCAGTGAGATTAGCGGGGGCCGTTATGAGCAGTTCTTC
CDR3 protein: CASSEISGGRYEQFF

clone size: NA
D gene: TRBD1
J gene: TRBJ1-1
V gene: TRBV11-2
CDR3 DNA: TGTGTCAGCATGGGTAAGGGGGCGGTGAACACTGAAGCTTTCTTT
CDR3 protein: CVSMGKGAVNTEAFF

clone size: few
D gene: TRBD2
J gene: TRBJ2-3
V gene: TRBV27
CDR3 DNA: TGTGCCAGCAGTCAGGGACTAGAGACAGATACGCAGTATTTT
CDR3 protein: CASSQGLETDTQYF

clone size: NA
D gene: NA
J gene: TRBJ2-5
V gene: TRBV4-2
CDR3 DNA: TGTGCCAGCAGCCAAGATCGCTCGGAGTATGAGCAGTACTTC
CDR3 protein: CASSQDRSEYEQYF

clone size: NA
D gene: NA
J gene: TRBJ1-2
V gene: TRBV9
CDR3 DNA: TGTGCCAGCAGCGTAGATATGTCCAACTATGGCTACACCTTC
CDR3 protein: CASSVDMSNYGYTF

clone size: few
D gene: TRBD1
J gene: TRBJ1-1
V gene: TRBV27
CDR3 DNA: TGTGCCAGCAGTGCCGGGACAGGGTACACTGAAGCTTTCTTT
CDR3 protein: CASSAGTGYTEAFF

clone size: NA
D gene: NA
J gene: TRBJ2-1
V gene: TRBV27
CDR3 DNA: TGTGCCAGCAGACGGGACTCCAATGAGCAGTTCTTC
CDR3 protein: CASRRDSNEQFF

clone size: few
D gene: NA
J gene: TRBJ2-3
V gene: TRBV6-2/TRBV6-3
CDR3 DNA: TGTGCCGTGAGGGAAACAGATACGCAGTATTTT
CDR3 protein: CAVRETDTQYF

clone size: NA
D gene: NA
J gene: TRBJ2-7
V gene: TRBV6-2/TRBV6-3
CDR3 DNA: TGTGCCAGCACTAAACGGACTACCTACGAGCAGTACTTC
CDR3 protein: CASTKRTTYEQYF

clone size: NA
D gene: NA
J gene: TRBJ2-1
V gene: TRBV12-3/TRBV12-4
CDR3 DNA: TGTACCAGCCGGAGGTACAATGAGCAGTTCTTC
CDR3 protein: CTSRRYNEQFF

clone size: NA
D gene: NA
J gene: TRBJ1-6
V gene: TRBV12-3/TRBV12-4
CDR3 DNA: TGTGCCAGCAGCTCGCAGTCTTATTCACCCCTCCACTTT
CDR3 protein: CASSSQSYSPLHF

clone size: NA
D gene: NA
J gene: TRBJ2-1
V gene: TRBV5-6
CDR3 DNA: TGTGCCAGCCTCAAGGGGGACAATGAGCAGTTCTTC
CDR3 protein: CASLKGDNEQFF

clone size: NA
D gene: NA
J gene: TRBJ2-1
V gene: TRBV7-9
CDR3 DNA: TGTGCCAGCAGCCGGACTGGGGGTAAGGAGCAGTTCTTC
CDR3 protein: CASSRTGGKEQFF

clone size: NA
D gene: NA
J gene: TRBJ2-3
V gene: TRBV6-5
CDR3 DNA: TGTGCCAGCAGTTACTCGACCAGCGGGCTCACAGATACGCAGTATTTT
CDR3 protein: CASSYSTSGLTDTQYF

clone size: NA
D gene: NA
J gene: TRBJ2-1
V gene: TRBV7-9
CDR3 DNA: TGTGCCAGCAGCCCACCCCCAGGAAATGAGCAGTTCTTC
CDR3 protein: CASSPPPGNEQFF

clone size: NA
D gene: NA
J gene: TRBJ2-6
V gene: TRBV7-2
CDR3 DNA: TGTGCCAGCAGCGCCTCTCGGGGCAGGATTACCGACAACGTCCTGACTTTC
CDR3 protein: CASSASRGRITDNVLTF

clone size: NA
D gene: TRBD1
J gene: TRBJ2-5
V gene: TRBV4-2
CDR3 DNA: TGTGCCAGCAGCCAAGCGACAGGGGAGGAACAAGAGACCCAGTACTTC
CDR3 protein: CASSQATGEEQETQYF

clone size: NA
D gene: TRBD1
J gene: TRBJ2-7
V gene: TRBV6-2/TRBV6-3
CDR3 DNA: TGTGCCACCACAAAGGCAGGGGGCGCCTACAATGAGCAGTACTTC
CDR3 protein: CATTKAGGAYNEQYF

clone size: many
D gene: TRBD2
J gene: TRBJ2-7
V gene: TRBV6-1
CDR3 DNA: TGTGCCAGCAGCCAGGGACTAGTTGAACAACAGTACTTC
CDR3 protein: CASSQGLVEQQYF

clone size: NA
D gene: NA
J gene: TRBJ2-7
V gene: TRBV12-3/TRBV12-4
CDR3 DNA: TGTGCCGGCAGTCGGGACTCGCCAAACTACGAGCAGTACTTC
CDR3 protein: CAGSRDSPNYEQYF

clone size: NA
D gene: TRBD1
J gene: TRBJ1-2
V gene: TRBV24-1
CDR3 DNA: TGTGCCACCAGCCTGGGACAGGGTGGCTACACCTTC
CDR3 protein: CATSLGQGGYTF

clone size: few
D gene: TRBD1
J gene: TRBJ2-3
V gene: TRBV24-1
CDR3 DNA: TGTGCCACCAGTGATGCCGGGACAGCCACAGATACGCAGTATTTT
CDR3 protein: CATSDAGTATDTQYF

clone size: NA
D gene: NA
J gene: TRBJ2-1
V gene: TRBV5-1
CDR3 DNA: TGCGCCAGCAACAGGGATCGGAATGAGCAGTTCTTC
CDR3 protein: CASNRDRNEQFF

clone size: once
D gene: NA
J gene: TRBJ1-2
V gene: TRBV21-1
CDR3 DNA: TGTGCCAGCAGCAACCAGCAGGGACAGTATCCCCTCTATGGCTACACCTTC
CDR3 protein: CASSNQQGQYPLYGYTF

clone size: few
D gene: TRBD1
J gene: TRBJ1-1
V gene: TRBV5-1
CDR3 DNA: TGCGCCAGCAGCTTGGCCACCGGGACAGGGGCTGAAGCTTTCTTT
CDR3 protein: CASSLATGTGAEAFF

clone size: NA
D gene: TRBD2
J gene: TRBJ2-7
V gene: TRBV6-1
CDR3 DNA: TGTGCCAGCAGGAATCTAGCGGGAGCTTCCTACGTGCAGTACTTC
CDR3 protein: CASRNLAGASYVQYF